The 20 T cell receptor beta chains given below trace back to one sample, sequenced in a study of T cells in women clearing cervical HPV infection. TCRdb's table, derived via immunoSEQ multiplex PCR, lists solely in-frame clones and lacks some. Recorded for this sample: 30,000 to 50,000 clones. Sequenced input: blood buffy coat. The origin of the receptors is a woman between 18 and 69 years old with a cervical HPV16 infection that either progressed to CIN3+ or cleared (not recorded which).

Of note for this clone: The read ends 3 residues early relative to the CDR3; the germline J gene fills the gap. The chain joins TRBV5-1 to TRBJ1-2; the D gene is possibly TRBD1 (6 bases). The V gene's germline CDR1 is SGHRS and CDR2 YFSETQ. V gave up 5 bases and J gave up 4 bases, with 12 bases separating them. The CDR3 has 13 residues. CDR3 protein: CASSPDRIYGYTF. Partial CDR3 DNA: TGCGCCAGCAGTCCAGACAGGATCTATGGC.

Note on this clone: One end of the junction does not line up with germline, which may come from a read error. The DNA read from the CDR3 is TGTGCCAGCACTGAAGCGGGAGCGCGGGCCCTCGAG. Protein sequence: CASTEAGARALE. The entire CDR3 reads CASTEAGARALEQYF. This chain uses TRBV6-1 with TRBJ2-7; 8 bases are a match to TRBD2. The CDR3 is cut off 3 residues early in the read; its end comes from the germline J gene. Germline CDR1 MNHNS, CDR2 SASEGT. The CDR3 runs 15 residues.

This clone shows up as medium-sized (0.01 to 0.1%) by frequency. An end of the junction differs from the germline gene, which may be a read error. CDR3 DNA, as far as it was read: TGTGCTAGCAGCTTAAGTGCGGGAAGTAGTACG. Translated, it gives CASSLSAGSST. The full CDR3 sequence reads CASSLSAGSSTQYF. The chain uses TRBV7-7 and TRBJ2-3; D may be TRBD2 (6 bases). The read halts 3 residues ahead of the CDR3 end, with the missing end drawn from the germline J gene. Germline V CDR1 and CDR2: SSHAT, FNYEAQ (reference sequence). This CDR3 has 14 residues.

With respect to this clone: Read coverage stops 3 residues before the CDR3 terminus; the germline J gene supplies the remainder. V is TRBV12-5 and J is TRBJ2-3; D unresolved. CDR3 length: 12 residues. V shed 5 bases and J shed 6 bases, with 9 bases lying between them. CDR1 LGHNT and CDR2 FRNRAP come from the germline V gene. CDR3 loop: CASGPRLDTQYF. The DNA read from the CDR3 is TGTGCTAGTGGTCCCCGTCTGGATACG.

Points on this clone: The read halts 3 residues ahead of the CDR3 end, with the missing end drawn from the germline J gene. This rearrangement joins TRBV19 to TRBJ1-6; a possible D gene is TRBD1 (5 bases). Trimming shortened V by 5 bases and J by 6 bases, and 17 bases separated the two germline ends. Germline V gives CDR1 LNHDA, CDR2 SQIVND (reference sequence). The CDR3 spans 16 residues. CDR3 residues: CASSLQGELANSPLHF. The DNA read from the CDR3 is TGTGCCAGTAGTCTCCAGGGTGAACTAGCTAATTCACCC.

Remarks on this clone: The CDR3 end is not reached by the read, which stops 3 residues before it; the germline J gene fills it in. The chain joins TRBV30 to TRBJ1-1; 7 bases agree with TRBD1. Trimming took 0 bases from V and 4 from J; bases not matched to a gene: 2. The CDR3 is made up of 13 amino acids. The germline V gene has CDR1 GTSNPN and CDR2 SVGIG (reference sequence). Partial CDR3 DNA: TGTGCCTGGAGTGTACAGGGGTCCACTGAA. Its translation: CAWSVQGSTE. The whole CDR3 region reads CAWSVQGSTEAFF.

Regarding this clone: Read coverage stops 3 residues before the CDR3 terminus; the germline J gene supplies the remainder. V gene TRBV5-1 combines with J gene TRBJ2-3; 9 bases line up with TRBD1. The CDR3 extends over 15 amino acids. CDR1 and CDR2 (germline): SGHRS, YFSETQ. Losses at the gene ends were 1 base for V and 5 bases for J; bases not matched to a gene: 5. The CDR3 sequence: CASSLTGGGGDTQYF. The CDR3 bases that were read are TGCGCCAGCAGCTTGACAGGGGGCGGTGGAGATACG.

Details on this clone: Read coverage stops 3 residues before the CDR3 terminus; the germline J gene supplies the remainder. The chain carries TRBV20-1 and TRBJ1-2, with 7 positions matching TRBD1. The J segment lost 4 bases and the V segment lost 0 bases, leaving 5 bases of the junction unmatched. This CDR3 contains 14 residues. The V gene's germline CDR1 is DFQATT and CDR2 SNEGSKA (reference sequence). The CDR3 here is CSAREPDRAYGYTF. The covered CDR3 bases are TGCAGTGCTAGAGAACCTGACAGGGCCTATGGC.

Turning to this clone: The DNA ends 3 residues before the CDR3 does, and the rest of the CDR3 is filled in from the germline J gene. The chain recombines TRBV20-1 with TRBJ2-1; D remains ambiguous. Germline V gene data show CDR1 as DFQATT and CDR2 as SNEGSKA (reference sequence). This CDR3 is built from 16 residues. V lost 0 bases, J lost 0 bases, and 12 bases lay in between. The CDR3 here is CSARDPLKFSYNEQFF. The CDR3 bases that were read are TGCAGTGCTAGAGATCCTCTAAAGTTCTCCTACAATGAG.

On this clone: The missing CDR3 end, 3 residues past where the read stops, is filled in from the germline J gene. This rearrangement joins TRBV5-1 to TRBJ2-5, with 8 bases matching TRBD2. The ends lost 4 bases at V and 5 bases at J; junction bases unmatched: 7. The CDR3 consists of 14 residues. Germline V gene sequence: CDR1 SGHRS, CDR2 YFSETQ. The CDR3 spells CASSPGLASETQYF. The sequenced CDR3 bases are TGCGCCAGCAGCCCCGGACTAGCTAGCGAGACC. Full variable domain (rest looked up from reference TRBV5-1 and TRBJ2-5): KAGVTQTPRYLIKTRGQQVTLSCSPISGHRSVSWYQQTPGQGLQFLFEYFSETQRNKGNFPGRFSGRQFSNSRSEMNVSTLELGDSALYLCASSPGLASETQYFGPGTRLLVL.

To note about this clone: From the germline J gene comes the end of the CDR3, since the read stops 3 residues before it. V and J are TRBV19 and TRBJ1-3, with D maybe TRBD1 (5 bases). Per germline, CDR1 LNHDA and CDR2 SQIVND (reference sequence). Trimming removed 10 bases at V and 7 bases at J, with 14 bases between. The CDR3 sequence is 12 residues long. Partial CDR3 DNA: TGTGCCACCGCGGGGCCGGGGAACACC. The encoded protein is CATAGPGNT. The whole CDR3 protein reads CATAGPGNTIYF.

The CDR3 reads CASSWGLSGNTIYF. The covered CDR3 bases are TGCGCCAGCAGTTGGGGCCTCTCTGGAAACACC. This chain joins TRBV5-1 and TRBJ1-3; a possible D gene is TRBD1 (5 bases). The read is 3 residues too short to cover the CDR3 end, so that end is filled in from the germline J gene. Per the germline V gene, CDR1 is SGHRS and CDR2 is YFSETQ. V was clipped by 5 bases and J by 0 bases, with 9 bases between them. CDR3 size: 14 residues.

About this clone: The CDR3 end falls 3 residues outside the read, so it is completed with the germline J gene. The chain uses TRBV19 and TRBJ1-1; D call uncertain. The CDR3 sequence is 13 residues long. Germline CDR1 and CDR2: LNHDA and SQIVND (reference sequence). Trimming left V 3 bases short and J 7 bases short, with 12 bases between. The CDR3 loop reads CASSIEVNIEAFF. CDR3 DNA, as far as it was read: TGTGCCAGTAGTATTGAGGTAAATATTGAA.

Of note for this clone: The CDR3 is cut off 3 residues early in the read; its end comes from the germline J gene. The gene calls are TRBV4-1 and TRBJ2-5, with 13 bases fitting TRBD2. Germline V gene sequence: CDR1 MGHRA, CDR2 YSYEKL. V lost 0 bases to trimming and J lost 5 bases; unmatched junction nucleotides: 9. This CDR3 is 18 amino acids long. This CDR3 reads CASSQEIRGLAGQETQYF. The sequenced part of the CDR3 DNA is TGCGCCAGCAGCCAAGAGATTCGGGGACTAGCGGGGCAGGAGACC.

A note on this clone: The CDR3 end lies 3 residues beyond the end of the read and is filled in from the germline J gene. This chain joins TRBV6-4 and TRBJ2-3, with 15 nucleotides matching TRBD2. The CDR3 totals 16 residues. Looked up from germline, CDR1 is MRHNA and CDR2 is SNTAGT. J was trimmed by 6 bases and V by 6 bases; bases with no gene match: 7. The chain's CDR3 is CASSPGLAGGPDTQYF. The sequenced CDR3 bases are TGTGCCAGCAGCCCTGGACTAGCGGGGGGGCCGGATACG.

As for this clone: The read ends 3 residues early relative to the CDR3; the germline J gene fills the gap. The V call is TRBV12-3 or TRBV12-4, the J call TRBJ2-3, with D possibly matching TRBD1 (5 bases). The CDR3 runs 15 residues. Trimming pared 6 bases from V and 3 bases from J, leaving 16 bases between. CDR3 sequence reads: CASRFDPGQTDTQYF. The DNA read from the CDR3 is TGTGCCAGCAGGTTCGACCCAGGGCAGACAGATACG.

As to this clone: The missing CDR3 end, 3 residues past where the read stops, is filled in from the germline J gene. V is TRBV24-1 and J is TRBJ2-3; 7 nucleotides match TRBD1. The length of the CDR3 is 15 residues. Per germline, CDR1 KGHDR and CDR2 SFDVKD. Trimming took 4 bases from V and 4 from J; bases not matched to a gene: 7. The sequenced part of the CDR3 DNA is TGTGCCACCAGTGACGCAGGGGGAACCCCAGATACG. It codes for CATSDAGGTPDT. The whole CDR3 protein reads CATSDAGGTPDTQYF.

CDR3 protein: CASSTTGTGSYNSPLHF. The part of the CDR3 DNA that was read is TGTGCCAGTAGTACAACCGGGACAGGGAGCTATAATTCACCC. V is TRBV19 and J is TRBJ1-6, with 9 bases aligning to TRBD1. The read gets to within 3 residues of the CDR3 end, and the germline J gene fills in the rest. The V segment lost 4 bases and the J segment 3 bases; nucleotides outside the gene matches: 7. Germline CDR1 reads LNHDA; CDR2 reads SQIVND (reference sequence). The CDR3 is 17 residues long.

As to this clone: Read data end 3 residues before the CDR3 end; the end is taken from the germline J gene. The chain recombines TRBV7-9 with TRBJ1-4, with D perhaps matching TRBD1 (5 bases). The germline V gene has CDR1 SEHNR and CDR2 FQNEAQ (reference sequence). V gave up 3 bases and J gave up 3 bases, with 8 bases separating them. CDR3 length: 14 residues. The CDR3 region is CASSLGQSNEKLFF. CDR3 DNA, as far as it was read: TGTGCCAGCAGCTTGGGGCAGTCTAATGAAAAA.

As regards this clone: Read sequence stops 3 residues before the CDR3 end, and the germline J gene provides the missing end. The chain has TRBV20-1 and TRBJ1-3; 7 bases align to TRBD1. This CDR3 has 15 residues. The V segment lost 4 bases and the J segment 4 bases; nucleotides outside the gene matches: 10. Germline V CDR1 and CDR2: DFQATT, SNEGSKA (reference sequence). Here the CDR3 reads CSANPTGARGNTIYF. Partial CDR3 DNA: TGCAGTGCTAATCCTACAGGGGCGCGAGGAAACACC.